This T cell receptor beta chain stems from a study of blood T cell repertoires in COVID-19. Clones were read by immunoSEQ multiplex PCR, and TCRdb kept only the in-frame ones, dropping some. This table has 310,000 or so clones, around 88% appearing once. The CDR3 loop spans 17 amino acids. Germline V gene data show CDR1 as SGHTA and CDR2 as FQGNSA. The germline V and J ends were trimmed by 4 bases and 4 bases, with 22 bases remaining between them. V is TRBV7-2 and J is TRBJ2-5; D possibly corresponds to TRBD2 (6 bases). The sequence was collected from a woman aged 35 to 49 who had recovered from COVID-19. Input material: PBMCs or T cells enriched from blood (not recorded which). The CDR3 region is CASSSNPAGLGTETQYF. DNA of the CDR3: TGTGCCAGCAGCTCAAACCCCGCGGGACTTGGAACAGAGACCCAGTACTTC.